This T cell receptor (beta chain) came from a study of cytomegalovirus exposure and HLA in healthy donors (dated 2017 in TCRdb). Turning to the overall study: According to an earlier analysis of around 600 of the donors, about 180 million T cells yielded some 120 million unique TCR beta sequences and 276 Gb of sequence data. An early release covering about 600 HLA-typed donors comprised about 300 gigabases of sequencing data and roughly 85 million unique TCR sequences. Of the 300 to 450 genotyped donors, roughly 76% were placed in the genetic ancestry cluster associated with self-reported Caucasian donors. The study was designed to test whether signatures of past pathogen exposure could be identified by cataloging public T cell receptors. The study profiled the T cell repertoires of under 700 subjects by immunosequencing and related them to cytomegalovirus serostatus. Along with the 666-subject first cohort, a separate validation cohort of 120 different subjects was used. High-throughput TCR immunosequencing, statistical association of individual TCRs with disease status, and machine learning were combined to predict cytomegalovirus infection status. A later analysis re-analyzed previously published TCR beta repertoires from 666 donors and added high-resolution HLA genotyping to study TCR occurrence patterns. Rather than using new phenotypic data, the later analysis identified candidate immune exposures from TCR beta sequences and from how often those sequences occurred across donors. In an earlier analysis of several hundred of the donors, high-throughput TCR beta sequencing was used to judge whether each TCR beta V gene segment behaved as functional or pseudogenic. Alongside the repertoire data, information on donor age, sex, ethnicity and CMV serostatus was compiled. Genome-wide SNP genotypes for about three fifths of the 666 donors were used in a later genetic analysis, which treated that subset as a discovery cohort. All discovery cohort repertoires had been generated using a single sequencing platform. Both class I and class II loci were covered by HLA typing, at four-digit resolution. Typing coverage varied by locus: roughly 620-640 donors for A, B, C, DRB1 and DQB1; approximately 500 for DQA1; around 610 for DPA1; some 470 for DPB1. About five DR-DQ haplotypes were handled as single units for association and clustering because linkage in the cohort was strong. On average, 235,054 unique TCR beta nucleotide sequences were sequenced per donor among more than 350 genotyped donors of the cohort, with 15% to 20% of those sequences being non-productive. Findings and caveats that apply to the study as a whole: Because HLA typing was unavailable for some donors at each locus, only the typed subset was used in association tests. A later analysis found that TCR association rates varied across HLA loci, with DRB1 alleles showing the most associated TCRs and HLA-C alleles the fewest. A further reported finding was that TCR beta sequences accurately predicted the HLA-A and HLA-B alleles for most subjects in the first cohort. The presence/absence analyses assumed that sequencing depth was roughly uniform across donors, and that assumption may not be true. In vitro tests confirmed that a few of the cytomegalovirus-associated TCR beta chains recognize cytomegalovirus antigens. Only TCR beta chains were sequenced in this cohort, and the absence of alpha or paired-chain data limited detectable features. When HLA alleles, especially DR and DQ, strongly co-occurred, TCR associations were difficult to assign to individual alleles. A group of highly shared sequence variants was considered likely to be a technical artifact of the sequencing pipeline. It was suggested by the authors that the approach could potentially be generalized to other disease states and immunological phenotypes. The classifier was reported to diagnose cytomegalovirus status with high specificity and sensitivity in both the original cohort and the validation cohort. For the cohort, immune exposure information was limited to CMV serostatus. Most TCR sequences were seen in very few donors, while some public TCRs were found in many individuals. Correlated functional status among segregating V segments might be attributable to linkage disequilibrium, but an unknown experimental factor could not be ruled out. A later genetic analysis associated a missense DCLRE1C variant with V-gene and J-gene trimming of TCR beta chains, and an independent cohort replicated the association. A later analysis found that most CMV-associated TCR beta chains appeared HLA-restricted, with HLA associations seemingly driven largely by CMV exposure. Because counts were too low, roughly 17 rarely observed V segments, including chromosome 9 orphons, were left out of the earlier analysis of approximately 500 of the donors. Specific HLA alleles were associated with 16,951 TCR beta sequences at a false discovery rate of 0.05 in a later analysis. A later genetic analysis reported fewer N-insertions in productive TCRs among donors in an Asian-associated ancestry cluster than the roughly 640-donor mean. A total of 150 to 200 TCR beta chains were listed by the study as associated with cytomegalovirus. In a later analysis, HLA-associated TCR beta chains were found to be more clonally expanded and to have lower generation probabilities than equally common non-associated chains. The 87-base-pair reads could not distinguish some IMGT-functional V segments, including TRBV6-2 and TRBV6-3, so those segments were excluded. In a later analysis, several top co-occurrence clusters were reported to appear linked to parvovirus B19, influenza, CMV and Epstein-Barr virus. An earlier analysis of approximately 540 of the donors showed that most TCR beta V segments appeared in productive rearrangements either about 90% or about 30% of the time, which broadly matched IMGT annotations.

The library was generated by the immunoSEQ multiplex PCR assay. A mixture of 60 forward primers for TCR Vbeta segments and 13 reverse primers for TCR Jbeta segments was used in the multiplex PCR. The CDR3 region of rearranged TCR beta genes was amplified from genomic DNA by a multiplex PCR assay. On the Illumina HiSeq System, the amplified TCR beta libraries were sequenced as 87-base-pair reads. The study's own analysis went as follows. A later analysis tallied roughly 76 million unique TCR beta chains across the 600 to 700 repertoires, and some 10 million of those chains were shared by two or more donors. Raw reads were error-corrected and collapsed into unique sequences with a nearest-neighbor algorithm that merged closely related sequences to remove PCR and sequencing errors. CDR3 sequences were aligned to IMGT reference sequences to assign V, D and J gene segments. Each retained sequence needed at least a six-nucleotide match to both a V gene segment and a J gene segment. Rearrangements were classified as productive when the CDR3 lacked stop codons and remained in frame with V and J, and all other rearrangements were classified as non-productive. CDR3 was defined by IMGT convention, running from the second conserved V-encoded cysteine to the conserved J-encoded phenylalanine. The earlier analysis of some 600 of the donors excluded sequences that lacked an unambiguous match to a single V gene segment. An earlier analysis of several hundred of the donors called V segments functional above 56.7% productive rearrangements and segregating when the between-donor standard deviation exceeded 5%. A statistical classification framework was developed to diagnose cytomegalovirus status using the catalog of TCR beta chain sequences. A later analysis assigned V and J genes by comparing TCR nucleotide sequences with IMGT/GENE-DB human TR gene sequences. A later analysis assigned CDR3 sequences and most-parsimonious VDJ recombination scenarios with the TCRdist pipeline. In a later analysis, each TCR beta chain was defined by its CDR3 amino acid sequence together with its V-gene family, and reads lacking a unique V-gene family were excluded. As a way to deal with suspected cross-contamination and a sequencing artifact, a later analysis dropped 592 nucleotide sequences that were highly shared and had low generation probability. In a later analysis, a clonal expansion index was calculated for each public chain from normalized within-repertoire ranks of inferred template counts. A later analysis computed generation probabilities with a VDJ recombination model fitted to out-of-frame rearrangements, and checked the results against IGoR. Hypergeometric tests were used in a later analysis to score TCR-TCR, TCR-HLA and TCR-CMV co-occurrence, with a repertoire-size bias correction applied to the TCR pairs. False discovery rates were estimated in a later analysis by permuting HLA or CMV assignments 20 times. In a later analysis, co-occurring TCRs were grouped using DBSCAN, with TCRdist sequence similarity added in when clustering inside HLA-allele-positive subsets. For co-occurrence clustering, repertoires with fewer than 30,000 or more than 120,000 public chains were excluded, along with five repertoires with anomalous nucleotide sharing. The table was pulled from immuneACCESS by TCRdb, which kept in-frame rearrangements only. Such tables lose some clones; where checked, under half of the loss comes from unresolved V genes, and the rest has no known cause. V and J calls and clone size are as listed in that table; D and trimming were resolved from the DNA. This sample gives 150,000 to 200,000 clones in total; 77% of them show up just once. Jointly, the top ten make up 1.5% to 2% of the sample.

Comment on this clone: The antigen it binds to is not known. Per-base qualities were not stored, and no clone one base away is much larger.

Trimming removed 7 bases from V and 2 bases from J; the gene matches leave 4 bases unexplained. The CDR3 runs 13 residues from the cysteine to the phenylalanine. Of all the DNA, just the CDR3 is kept, 39 bases in frame from base 1. The germline V gene (reference sequence) supplies CDR1 MNHEY and CDR2 SMNVEV. The cohort was made up of 666 healthy bone marrow donors. Cohort members were all nominally healthy when sampled, although unrecorded immune exposures were likely present. The donor tested CMV seronegative, placing the donor among the roughly 340 seronegative members of the cohort. Every donor gave a peripheral blood sample, and the peripheral blood mononuclear cells from that sample were used for TCR beta sequencing. Genomic DNA extraction from the blood cell samples was performed with the Qiagen DNeasy Blood Extraction Kit.

The clonotype was recovered from a woman under 40 in good health and CMV-seronegative. The sequencing input was PBMCs. The chain is encoded by TRBV27 joined to TRBJ1-2; TRBD1 matches 7 bases in the middle. The CDR3 protein sequence reads: CASTSTGNYGYTF. The nucleotide sequence reads as follows: TGTGCCAGCACCTCGACAGGGAACTATGGCTACACCTTC.